These T cell receptor beta chains were read from a single sample in a study of blood T cell repertoires in COVID-19. Repertoires were generated with immunoSEQ multiplex PCR, while TCRdb's copy carries only in-frame clones and drops some. Among roughly 120,000 clones listed, about nine tenths were seen once. Sequenced sample: peripheral blood. The receptors stem from a human donor with active COVID-19. The donor label of this sample is uncertain. Both conserved end residues are part of each CDR3. Each record gives: J gene, V gene, CDR3 protein.

TRBJ1-6,TRBV30,CAWSGLSPSSPLHF
TRBJ2-7,TRBV18,CASSPIQGSYEQYF
TRBJ2-5,TRBV6-2/TRBV6-3,CASSRISGGPETQYF
TRBJ1-5,TRBV6-6,CASSSAGTANNQPQHF
TRBJ1-5,TRBV6-2/TRBV6-3,CASSTDRYSNQPQHF
TRBJ2-3,TRBV7-6,CASSPDGTSGGWSTDTQYF
TRBJ2-2,TRBV24-1,CATEAGGDTGELFF
TRBJ2-1,TRBV2,CASKTSHINNEQFF
TRBJ2-4,TRBV6-4,CASSVIQGEQNIQYF
TRBJ1-4,TRBV5-6,CASSLQPGQGNEKLFF
TRBJ2-1,TRBV7-9,CASSPTSGGPDEQFF
TRBJ2-3,TRBV5-5,CASSRTTGDTQYF
TRBJ1-4,TRBV5-6,CASSRSLKFNEKLFF
TRBJ2-7,TRBV13,CASSPRQGVYEQYF
TRBJ1-2,TRBV4-3,CASSQGQGLGNTF
TRBJ1-6,TRBV11-2,CASSLVSGGVNSPLHF
TRBJ1-1,TRBV7-9,CASSGAVSVNTEAFF
TRBJ2-1,TRBV14,CASSPPAGPEQFF
TRBJ2-3,TRBV19,CASRTGGVSDTQYF